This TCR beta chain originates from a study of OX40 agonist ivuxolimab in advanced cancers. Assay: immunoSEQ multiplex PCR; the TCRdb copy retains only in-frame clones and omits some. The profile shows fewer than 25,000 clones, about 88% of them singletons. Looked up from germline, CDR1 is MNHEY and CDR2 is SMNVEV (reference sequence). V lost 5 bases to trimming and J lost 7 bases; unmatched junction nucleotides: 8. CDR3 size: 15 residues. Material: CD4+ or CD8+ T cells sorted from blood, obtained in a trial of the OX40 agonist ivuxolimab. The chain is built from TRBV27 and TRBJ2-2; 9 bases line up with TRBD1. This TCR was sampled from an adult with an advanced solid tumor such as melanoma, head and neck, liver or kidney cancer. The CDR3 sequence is CASSPPGQGGGELFF. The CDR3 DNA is TGTGCCAGCAGTCCACCGGGACAGGGCGGCGGGGAGCTGTTTTTT.